These 8 T cell receptor beta chains came from one sample sequenced in a study of blood T cell repertoires in COVID-19. TCRdb's copy holds only in-frame clones and misses some; the assay was immunoSEQ multiplex PCR. The profile shows around 460,000 clones, around 90% of them singletons. The specimen sequenced was peripheral blood. All receptors come from a man younger than 35 with COVID-19, enrolled during active disease.

This chain joins TRBV14 and TRBJ2-1, with D unresolved. In germline, CDR1 is SGHDN, CDR2 FVKESK. This CDR3 comprises 15 residues. Deletions cut 0 bases from V and 7 bases from J, with 13 bases between. The CDR3 bases are TGTGCCAGCAGCCAAGAACTCCACCCAATGAATGAGCAGTTCTTC. Its translation is CASSQELHPMNEQFF.

The gene calls are TRBV7-3 and TRBJ2-3; 13 bases map to TRBD2. The length of the CDR3 is 17 residues. Germline V CDR1 and CDR2: SGHTA, FQGTGA. Germline trimming cut 5 bases from V and 5 bases from J; bases unmatched to any gene: 10. In DNA, the CDR3 is TGTGCCAGCAGCACCACCACTAGCGGGAGGGGTTTAGATACGCAGTATTTT. Translated, it gives CASSTTTSGRGLDTQYF.

V and J are TRBV12-3 or TRBV12-4 and TRBJ2-1; 11 nucleotides align to TRBD1. This CDR3 region has 12 residues. Germline trimming cut 5 bases from V and 12 bases from J; bases unmatched to any gene: 3. The CDR3 loop is CASSAGTGGQFF. In DNA form, the CDR3 reads TGTGCCAGCAGTGCCGGGACAGGGGGGCAGTTCTTC.

This chain joins TRBV7-3 and TRBJ2-1; TRBD2 aligns across 7 bases. From germline, CDR1 is SGHTA and CDR2 FQGTGA. Unmatched junction bases numbered 4, after V lost 1 base and J lost 4 bases. The CDR3 totals 15 residues. The chain's CDR3 is CASSLSLAEYNEQFF. The DNA for the CDR3 is TGTGCCAGCAGCTTAAGCCTAGCGGAATACAATGAGCAGTTCTTC.

The rearrangement uses TRBV27 and TRBJ2-5, with TRBD1 matching 8 bases. There are 14 residues in the CDR3. Germline values: CDR1 MNHEY, CDR2 SMNVEV (reference sequence). The junction had 9 bases not matched to a gene; V was cut back by 5 bases and J by 7 bases. CDR3 nucleotides: TGTGCCAGCAGTCCGCAGACAGGGGACGGGACCCAGTACTTC. This codes for CASSPQTGDGTQYF.

This clone was picked up one time. The chain employs TRBV7-9 and TRBJ2-5, with 9 bases aligning to TRBD2. The CDR3 is 18 residues long. Losses at the gene ends were 5 bases for V and 5 bases for J; bases not matched to a gene: 18. The germline gives CDR1 SEHNR, CDR2 FQNEAQ (reference sequence). The CDR3 region has the DNA TGTGCCAGCAGCACCGCCCCCGACCTTAGCGGGAGAAGGGAGACCCAGTACTTC. As protein: CASSTAPDLSGRRETQYF.

The chain uses TRBV19 and TRBJ2-5; maybe TRBD2 (6 bases). V was trimmed by 3 bases and J by 5 bases, leaving 16 bases between them. The length of the CDR3 is 15 residues. Germline CDR1 LNHDA, CDR2 SQIVND (reference sequence). This CDR3 reads CASSIMGGMVETQYF. The CDR3 DNA follows: TGTGCCAGTAGTATTATGGGGGGAATGGTGGAGACCCAGTACTTC.

The V gene is TRBV19, the J gene TRBJ2-7, with a tentative D call TRBD2 (6 bases). Trimming left V 3 bases short and J 2 bases short, with 11 bases between. In germline, CDR1 is LNHDA, CDR2 SQIVND (reference sequence). The CDR3 sequence is 14 residues long. The CDR3 region is CASSIISGPYEQYF. The DNA of the CDR3 is TGTGCCAGTAGTATCATCAGCGGGCCCTACGAGCAGTACTTC.